Listed below are T cell receptor beta chains from one sample, sequenced in a study of OX40 agonist ivuxolimab in advanced cancers. Profiled with immunoSEQ multiplex PCR; TCRdb holds only in-frame clones, not every one. Of some 77,000 clones in the sample, about 92% were seen once. The starting material was CD4+ or CD8+ T cells sorted from blood, obtained in a trial of the OX40 agonist ivuxolimab. These receptors came from an adult with an advanced solid tumor such as melanoma, head and neck, liver or kidney cancer. Both conserved end residues are part of each CDR3. D genes are given only for firm matches. Some rows mark clone size as missing; the rest say once, few, many or name a class of expanded clone.

V	length	J	size	D	CDR3	DNA
TRBV14	11	TRBJ2-3	NA	NA	CASSQGGTQYF	TGTGCCAGCAGCCAAGGGGGTACGCAGTATTTT
TRBV18	15	TRBJ2-3	once	NA	CASSSTLSGTDTQYF	TGTGCCAGCTCAAGTACTCTTTCGGGCACAGATACGCAGTATTTT
TRBV6-4	16	TRBJ1-1	NA	NA	CASSDGDTKANTEAFF	TGTGCCAGCAGTGACGGGGACACAAAAGCGAACACTGAAGCTTTCTTT
TRBV7-3	15	TRBJ1-1	NA	NA	CASSLRGAKDTEAFF	TGTGCCAGCAGCTTGAGGGGGGCAAAGGACACTGAAGCTTTCTTT
TRBV7-2	16	TRBJ2-3	NA	TRBD1	CASSTRTGKSRDTQYF	TGTGCCAGCAGCACAAGGACAGGGAAATCTCGAGATACGCAGTATTTT
TRBV7-9	15	TRBJ2-1	NA	NA	CASSLDGTHGSEQFF	TGTGCCAGCAGCTTAGATGGTACCCATGGGAGTGAGCAGTTCTTC
TRBV7-2	18	TRBJ2-2	once	TRBD2	CASSPLLAAGVGSGELFF	TGTGCCAGCAGCCCTCTCTTGGCAGCGGGAGTTGGGTCCGGGGAGCTGTTTTTT
TRBV7-2	14	TRBJ1-5	NA	NA	CASSLVWGKEPQHF	TGTGCCAGCAGCTTAGTTTGGGGGAAAGAGCCCCAGCATTTT
TRBV7-9	14	TRBJ2-7	NA	NA	CASSLVEGTYEQYF	TGTGCCAGCAGCCTAGTAGAGGGCACCTACGAGCAGTACTTC
TRBV7-2	15	TRBJ1-5	NA	NA	CASSDQRGVGQPQHF	TGTGCCAGCAGCGATCAGCGGGGGGTTGGTCAGCCCCAGCATTTT
TRBV6-5	14	TRBJ2-7	few	NA	CASGRTRGPYEQYF	TGTGCCAGCGGGCGTACAAGGGGACCCTACGAGCAGTACTTC
TRBV5-4	14	TRBJ1-2	NA	NA	CASSDARGTGGYTF	TGTGCCAGCAGCGACGCCCGAGGGACGGGTGGCTACACCTTC
TRBV7-2	14	TRBJ1-1	NA	NA	CASSPRQSNTEAFF	TGTGCCAGCAGCCCACGACAATCGAACACTGAAGCTTTCTTT
TRBV5-1	13	TRBJ2-1	NA	NA	CASSSQPGDEQFF	TGCGCCAGCAGCTCCCAACCGGGAGATGAGCAGTTCTTC
TRBV19	12	TRBJ1-5	NA	NA	CASSNRVQPQHF	TGTGCCAGTAGTAACAGGGTTCAGCCCCAGCATTTT
TRBV5-1	14	TRBJ2-7	NA	TRBD1	CASSSNGQVFEQYF	TGCGCCAGCAGCTCCAATGGACAGGTATTCGAGCAGTACTTC
TRBV7-2	16	TRBJ2-1	NA	NA	CASSFRGGSSYNEQFF	TGTGCCAGCAGCTTTAGAGGAGGGAGCTCCTACAATGAGCAGTTCTTC
TRBV11-2	15	TRBJ1-2	NA	NA	CASSLNSPTGNGYTF	TGTGCCAGCAGTCTGAACTCCCCCACAGGGAACGGCTACACCTTC
TRBV7-2	14	TRBJ2-1	NA	TRBD1	CASSFGTGISEQFF	TGTGCCAGCAGCTTTGGGACAGGGATCTCTGAGCAGTTCTTC
TRBV5-5	14	TRBJ1-3	NA	TRBD1	CASSSTGAGNTIYF	TGTGCCAGCAGCTCAACAGGGGCTGGAAACACCATATATTTT
TRBV11-2	13	TRBJ1-4	once	TRBD1	CASSSTGGEKLFF	TGTGCCAGCAGCTCGACAGGGGGGGAAAAACTGTTTTTT
TRBV21-1	14	TRBJ1-4	once	NA	CAKRTQGVTEKLFF	TGTGCCAAACGCACCCAGGGGGTTACTGAAAAACTGTTTTTT
TRBV13	15	TRBJ1-2	few	NA	CASSLKQGLRDGYTF	TGTGCCAGCAGCTTAAAACAGGGCCTTAGAGATGGCTACACCTTC
TRBV7-9	17	TRBJ1-3	NA	NA	CASSLFGRGNVGNTIYF	TGTGCCAGCAGCTTATTCGGCAGGGGCAATGTTGGAAACACCATATATTTT
TRBV19	15	TRBJ2-7	NA	TRBD2	CASSQRTSGSYEQYF	TGTGCCAGTAGCCAAAGGACTAGCGGGAGCTACGAGCAGTACTTC
TRBV19	15	TRBJ1-5	few	TRBD1	CASSRGQDSNQPQHF	TGTGCCAGTAGTAGGGGACAGGATAGCAATCAGCCCCAGCATTTT
TRBV25-1	14	TRBJ1-5	once	TRBD1	CASRRTGLNQPQHF	TGTGCCAGCAGGAGGACAGGGCTCAATCAGCCCCAGCATTTT
TRBV28	12	TRBJ1-2	NA	NA	CASSFPNYGYTF	TGTGCCAGCAGTTTTCCAAACTATGGCTACACCTTC
TRBV9	16	TRBJ2-6	NA	NA	CASSVEGVSGANVLTF	TGTGCCAGCAGCGTAGAGGGAGTCTCTGGGGCCAACGTCCTGACTTTC
TRBV5-6	15	TRBJ1-1	NA	NA	CASSRRTRAYTEAFF	TGTGCCAGCAGCCGCCGGACAAGGGCTTACACTGAAGCTTTCTTT
TRBV4-3	16	TRBJ2-1	NA	TRBD2	CASSQGEGLSYNEQFF	TGCGCCAGCAGCCAAGGGGAGGGGCTCTCCTACAATGAGCAGTTCTTC
TRBV7-2	12	TRBJ2-2	NA	NA	CASSRSVGELFF	TGTGCCAGCAGCAGAAGCGTCGGGGAGCTGTTTTTT
TRBV9	15	TRBJ1-2	few	TRBD1	CASSVEGRGLDGYTF	TGTGCCAGCAGCGTAGAAGGCAGGGGGCTCGATGGCTACACCTTC
TRBV11-3	17	TRBJ2-1	NA	TRBD1	CASSLDPGTGGYFEQFF	TGTGCCAGCAGCTTAGATCCCGGGACAGGGGGCTATTTTGAGCAGTTCTTC
TRBV5-1	15	TRBJ1-1	NA	NA	CASSLDQGLLEEAFF	TGCGCCAGCAGCTTGGATCAGGGTTTATTGGAGGAAGCTTTCTTT
TRBV5-6	13	TRBJ2-7	NA	NA	CASSLERSYEQYF	TGTGCCAGCAGCTTAGAGCGCTCCTACGAGCAGTACTTC